Listed below are T cell receptor beta chains from one sample, sequenced in a study of tissue T cells after allogeneic stem cell transplantation. This table comes from immunoSEQ multiplex PCR, and its TCRdb copy is limited to in-frame clones, with some not included. Among more than 9,000 clones listed, 60% to 70% were seen once. The sample was tissue from the stomach, taken at autopsy. These receptors came from a male donor at least 60 years old with lung cancer. CDR3s include the opening cysteine and the closing phenylalanine or tryptophan. The D gene is left open where the match is weak. Size is omitted from some rows. Given values are once, few, many or a class for expanded clones.

CASSPDGYYGYTF,TGTGCCAGCAGTCCGGACGGATACTATGGCTACACCTTC,TRBJ1-2,.,TRBV6-5,.,13
CASDYKGQPQHF,TGTGCCAGCGACTATAAGGGTCAGCCCCAGCATTTT,TRBJ1-5,.,TRBV28,.,12
CASSETVQGACEQYF,TGTGCCAGCAGTGAAACTGTACAGGGGGCTTGCGAGCAGTACTTC,TRBJ2-7,few,TRBV6-4,TRBD1,15
CASSQDLTSYEQYF,TGTGCCAGCAGCCAAGATCTTACCTCCTACGAGCAGTACTTC,TRBJ2-7,.,TRBV14,.,14
CASSVPLADTQYF,TGTGCCAGCAGTGTGCCACTCGCAGATACGCAGTATTTT,TRBJ2-3,.,TRBV25-1,.,13
CASQNPRRSDTQYF,TGTGCCAGCCAGAACCCTAGAAGGTCGGATACGCAGTATTTT,TRBJ2-3,.,TRBV7-9,.,14
CASSFGQGSYEQYF,TGTGCCAGCAGCTTCGGACAGGGGTCCTACGAGCAGTACTTC,TRBJ2-7,.,TRBV5-4,TRBD1,14
CASSLIRTDTQYF,TGCGCCAGCAGCCTAATCCGCACAGATACGCAGTATTTT,TRBJ2-3,few,TRBV4-3,.,13
CASSQGALASGHNEQFF,TGCGCCAGCAGCCAGGGGGCCTTGGCTAGCGGCCATAATGAGCAGTTCTTC,TRBJ2-1,few,TRBV4-3,.,17
CASSPRQGTGELFF,TGTGCCAGCAGCCCGAGGCAGGGCACCGGGGAGCTGTTTTTT,TRBJ2-2,.,TRBV7-2,.,14
CASSLPQDTDTQYF,TGTGCCAGCAGTTTGCCCCAGGACACAGATACGCAGTATTTT,TRBJ2-3,.,TRBV28,.,14
CASSQDGGALGLFF,TGCGCCAGCAGCCAAGATGGGGGGGCCCTTGGGCTGTTTTTT,TRBJ2-2,.,TRBV4-3,.,14
CASSGRQTDTQYF,TGTGCCAGCAGCGGGAGACAAACAGATACGCAGTATTTT,TRBJ2-3,once,TRBV9,.,13
CASSDRDSYSPLHF,TGTGCCAGCAGCGACCGGGACAGTTATTCACCCCTCCACTTT,TRBJ1-6,.,TRBV9,TRBD1,14
CAWSVTGTGGSPLHF,TGTGCCTGGAGTGTAACAGGGACAGGGGGTTCACCCCTCCACTTT,TRBJ1-6,few,TRBV30,TRBD1,15
CASSLPGTATEKLFF,TGCGCCAGCAGCTTGCCCGGGACCGCCACCGAAAAACTGTTTTTT,TRBJ1-4,few,TRBV5-1,.,15
CASSGNSVGRTDTQYF,TGTGCCAGCAGCGGCAACAGTGTAGGGAGGACAGATACGCAGTATTTT,TRBJ2-3,.,TRBV21-1,.,16
CASSFFLTGVLDEQYF,TGTGCCAGCAGCTTCTTCCTGACAGGGGTGCTGGACGAGCAGTACTTC,TRBJ2-7,.,TRBV7-9,TRBD1,16
CSASRDGYEQYF,TGCAGCGCTTCGAGGGACGGCTACGAGCAGTACTTC,TRBJ2-7,.,TRBV29-1,.,12
CASSDSTYYNEQFF,TGTGCCAGCTCGGACAGCACCTATTACAATGAGCAGTTCTTC,TRBJ2-1,.,TRBV27,.,14
CASRGAGSPLHF,TGTGCCAGCAGGGGGGCGGGTTCACCCCTCCACTTT,TRBJ1-6,.,TRBV6-6,.,12
CASSYIGTGGTEAFF,TGTGCCAGCAGCTATATCGGGACAGGCGGCACTGAAGCTTTCTTT,TRBJ1-1,.,TRBV7-2,TRBD1,15
CASSPSGRGTGELFF,TGTGCCAGCAGCCCGAGCGGGAGAGGGACCGGGGAGCTGTTTTTT,TRBJ2-2,once,TRBV7-2,TRBD2,15
CASSVRTGQQPQHF,TGTGCCAGCAGTGTGAGGACAGGGCAACAGCCCCAGCATTTT,TRBJ1-5,few,TRBV2,TRBD1,14
CASQYRGNQPQHF,TGTGCCAGCCAGTACAGGGGCAATCAGCCCCAGCATTTT,TRBJ1-5,.,TRBV28,.,13
CASRSLVSFSYEQYF,TGTGCCAGCAGGTCCCTCGTGAGTTTTTCCTACGAGCAGTACTTC,TRBJ2-7,few,TRBV28,.,15
CATSRVMGSLNYGYTF,TGTGCCACCAGCAGAGTTATGGGCTCGCTTAACTATGGCTACACCTTC,TRBJ1-2,once,TRBV15,.,16